These 16 T cell receptor beta chains were sequenced from one sample in a study of T cell responses to AZD1222 COVID-19 vaccine. The protocol was immunoSEQ multiplex PCR, while the TCRdb copy is restricted to in-frame clones and leaves out a portion. The sample shows some 150,000 clones, roughly nine tenths of them seen only once. Sequencing was performed on peripheral blood, taken 28 days after the second AZD1222 dose. These receptor sequences come from an adult who received the AZD1222 COVID-19 vaccine.

In its sample, this clone was seen many times. The chain employs TRBV4-1 and TRBJ1-6; D possibly corresponds to TRBD1 (5 bases). The CDR3 runs 13 residues. From germline, CDR1 is MGHRA and CDR2 YSYEKL. V was pared by 8 bases and J by 7 bases, with 12 bases between. CDR3 DNA: TGCGCCAGCGGGCCCCCAGGGAATTCACCCCTCCACTTT. Translation: CASGPPGNSPLHF.

In its sample, this clone was seen a few times. This chain connects TRBV2 to TRBJ2-1, with D unresolved. The V end was cut by 6 bases, the J end by 1 base, with 7 bases between. From germline, CDR1 is SNHLY and CDR2 FYNNEI. This CDR3 comprises 13 residues. CDR3 amino acids: CASSLVSYNEQFF. The CDR3 region has the DNA TGTGCCAGCAGCCTTGTTTCCTACAATGAGCAGTTCTTC.

The DNA for the CDR3 is TGTGCCACCCAGACAGGGAGCGGTGAAAAACTGTTTTTT. This codes for CATQTGSGEKLFF. V and J are TRBV25-1 and TRBJ1-4, with 7 bases that match TRBD1. The CDR3 extends over 13 amino acids. CDR1 and CDR2 from the germline V gene are MGHDK and SYGVNS. V gave up 10 bases and J gave up 7 bases; unmatched junction bases: 9.

In this sample, this clone turned up a few times. The chain carries TRBV2 and TRBJ1-5; D remains ambiguous. The germline gives CDR1 SNHLY, CDR2 FYNNEI. Trimming shortened V by 6 bases and J by 7 bases, and 13 bases separated the two germline ends. The CDR3 totals 13 residues. The CDR3 nucleotides read TGTGCCAGCAGATATGGGGAAGGCCAGCCCCAGCATTTT. Its translation is CASRYGEGQPQHF. The complete variable domain, with remaining parts taken from reference TRBV2 and TRBJ1-5, reads EPEVTQTPSHQVTQMGQEVILRCVPISNHLYFYWYRQILGQKVEFLVSFYNNEISEKSEIFDDQFSVERPDGSNFTLKIRSTKLEDSAMYFCASRYGEGQPQHFGDGTRLSIL.

V usage is TRBV10-3 and J usage is TRBJ2-1, with 9 bases lining up with TRBD1. CDR1 and CDR2 from the germline V gene are ENHRY and SYGVKD. The junction had 0 bases not matched to a gene; V was cut back by 7 bases and J by 5 bases. There are 12 residues in the CDR3. The DNA of the CDR3 is TGTGCCATCAACAGGGGGCACAATGAGCAGTTCTTC. Its protein product is CAINRGHNEQFF.

This clone was seen just once. DNA of the CDR3: TGCGCCAGCAGCAAGGGGGGGAACTATGGCTACACCTTC. It translates to CASSKGGNYGYTF. The genes are TRBV5-1 and TRBJ1-2, with a weak D call TRBD1 (6 bases). Germline CDR1 is SGHRS and CDR2 is YFSETQ. This CDR3 spans 13 amino acids. With 4 bases removed from V and 2 bases from J, the gap between germline ends came to 9 bases.

The V and J genes are TRBV4-3 and TRBJ1-2, with unresolved D. The V end was cut by 3 bases, the J end by 5 bases, with 16 bases between. This CDR3 contains 15 residues. Germline assignment: CDR1 LGHNA and CDR2 YSLEER. The CDR3 DNA reads TGCGCCAGCAGCCACACGGCTACCGGGCATTATGGCTACACCTTC. This translates into CASSHTATGHYGYTF.

The CDR3 sequence: CASSLQGYGANVLTF. CDR3 bases: TGTGCCAGCAGTTTACAGGGTTATGGGGCCAACGTCCTGACTTTC. The chain carries TRBV27 and TRBJ2-6, with D possibly being TRBD1 (5 bases). The CDR3 consists of 15 residues. Per germline, CDR1 MNHEY and CDR2 SMNVEV (reference sequence). Deletions cut 2 bases from V and 3 bases from J, with 8 bases between.

The genes are TRBV18 and TRBJ1-1; 7 bases agree with TRBD1. Per germline, CDR1 KGHSH and CDR2 LQKENI. Trimming cost V 1 base and J 6 bases; bases outside gene matches: 11. The CDR3 totals 16 residues. The CDR3 coding sequence is TGTGCCAGCTCACCACTTCTCCAAGACAGGGTAGCTGAAGCTTTCTTT. It translates to CASSPLLQDRVAEAFF.

This sequence joins TRBV2 and TRBJ1-6; D not certain. The germline CDR1 and CDR2 sequences are SNHLY and FYNNEI. The CDR3 contains 13 residues. The V gene lost 8 bases and the J gene lost 7 bases, with 12 bases spanning the gap. The CDR3 region is CASLSFANSPLHF. DNA of the CDR3: TGTGCCAGCCTATCTTTCGCAAATTCACCCCTCCACTTT.

This chain uses TRBV19 with TRBJ1-3, with no clear D. V was trimmed by 6 bases and J by 0 bases, leaving 9 bases between them. CDR3 size: 14 residues. Looked up from germline, CDR1 is LNHDA and CDR2 is SQIVND (reference sequence). The CDR3 sequence is CASREAFSGNTIYF. The CDR3 DNA is TGTGCCAGTAGAGAGGCCTTCTCTGGAAACACCATATATTTT.

This rearrangement joins TRBV4-1 to TRBJ1-2, with 8 bases lining up with TRBD1. The ends lost 4 bases at V and 6 bases at J; junction bases unmatched: 4. CDR3 length: 13 residues. Germline V lookup: CDR1 MGHRA, CDR2 YSYEKL. The CDR3 protein is CASSLRGLNGYTF. CDR3 sequence (DNA): TGCGCCAGCAGCCTCAGGGGGCTTAATGGCTACACCTTC.

On this clone: A read error may account for a junction end that differs from germline. This chain uses TRBV7-7 with TRBJ2-2; D unresolved. CDR1 is SSHAT, CDR2 FNYEAQ, per germline (reference sequence). CDR3 length equals 17 residues. CDR3 nucleotides: TGTGCTAGCAGCCCCATCGTGGGTGTGCGAGGCACCGGGGAGCTGTTTTTT. It translates to CASSPIVGVRGTGELFF.

This clone was counted a single time. This chain links TRBV10-3 with TRBJ2-1; D possibly matches TRBD1 or TRBD2 (5 bases each). CDR1 is ENHRY and CDR2 is SYGVKD in the germline V gene. The CDR3 consists of 14 residues. V lost 9 bases, J lost 9 bases, and 21 bases lay in between. The CDR3 DNA sequence: TGTGCCATTGCCCCGGATAGGGACCACATTGAGCAGTTCTTC. Amino acid sequence: CAIAPDRDHIEQFF.

The V gene is TRBV7-9, the J gene TRBJ1-1, with a possible D match to TRBD1 (5 bases). This CDR3 has 12 residues. Trimming took 6 bases from V and 4 from J, leaving 9 bases between them. Per germline, CDR1 SEHNR and CDR2 FQNEAQ (reference sequence). CDR3 coding DNA: TGTGCCAGCAGTGGGGGAGGCACTGAAGCTTTCTTT. It yields the protein CASSGGGTEAFF.

This chain joins TRBV11-2 and TRBJ1-1; D is unresolved. There are 13 residues in the CDR3. The V gene's germline CDR1 is SGHAT and CDR2 FQNNGV. The ends were cut back, 5 bases at V and 2 bases at J, with 9 bases in the middle. CDR3 amino acids: CASSHPPNTEAFF. The CDR3 DNA reads as TGTGCCAGCAGCCATCCCCCCAACACTGAAGCTTTCTTT.